Sequencing of this T cell receptor (beta chain) was carried out in a study of T cell repertoires in cytomegalovirus infection (dated by TCRdb to between 2018 and 2021). Broadly, across the study: Donor HLA type was relevant to the analysis, as public TCR beta signatures indicated carriage of CMV infection together with the matching HLA type. Study-wide findings and limitations: The ex vivo response was dominated by HLA-C-restricted CMV-specific TCR beta clonotypes, and the single most frequent clonotype in two of eight donors was supplied by these HLA-C-restricted clonotypes. Cumulative frequency of public TCR beta family members discriminated carriers of CMV infection plus the relevant HLA type in this cohort and an independent roughly 330-donor cohort.

Sequencing relied on an Illumina HiSeq 1500. TCRdb cleaned the public reads at Q25 with fastp, built clones with MiXCR and kept in-frame beta chains. All rows with the same CDR3 protein become a single entry with the most common DNA and genes. This sample has hundreds of thousands of distinct CDR3 sequences in its table, and approximately 24% of those were observed once. The biggest ten clones account for 6.5% to 10% of the sample. V is cut by 0 bases and J by 4 bases, and the space between the germline ends is 18 bases. CDR1 and CDR2, per the germline V gene (reference sequence), are LNHNV and YYDKDF. Inclusive of the bounding cysteine and phenylalanine, the CDR3 is 17 residues long. Only the CDR3 part of the read is kept: 51 bases, read in frame from the first base. Comment on this clonotype: Its antigen has not been determined. No base-level quality is on record; no much larger clone is a single base apart.

This TCR derives from a human donor in good health (CMV status not recorded). Some clones in this sample may be carry-over from other donors' samples. Sequencing was carried out using CD8+ T cells from PBMCs. The sequence joins TRBV15 to TRBJ1-1; matching of 6 bases hints at TRBD1 as the D gene. The nucleotides read TGTGCCACCAGCAGAGATCCCCCAACAGGGAGAGGCACTGAAGCTTTCTTT. It translates to CATSRDPPTGRGTEAFF. Supplemented by the reference TRBV15 and TRBJ1-1 proteins around the CDR3, the complete variable domain is DAMVIQNPRYQVTQFGKPVTLSCSQTLNHNVMYWYQQKSSQAPKLLFHYYDKDFNNEADTPDNFQSRRPNTSFCFLDIRSPGLGDTAMYLCATSRDPPTGRGTEAFFGQGTRLTVV.